This T cell receptor beta chain was sequenced for a study of cytomegalovirus exposure and HLA in healthy donors (dated by TCRdb to about 2017). Study-level background: In an earlier analysis of around 540 of the donors, approximately 260 Gb of sequence data and 95 million to 130 million unique TCR beta sequences from 150 million to 200 million T cells were reported. In the later analysis, no new phenotypic data were used to find candidate immune exposures; instead, reliance was placed on TCR beta sequences and their occurrence across donors. The T cell repertoires of roughly 660 subjects were profiled by immunosequencing and related to cytomegalovirus serostatus. Roughly 290 gigabases of sequencing data and around 85 million unique TCR sequences made up an early release that covered 500 to 650 HLA-typed donors. A separate validation cohort of roughly 130 different subjects was used in addition to the roughly 640-subject first cohort. HLA typing included class I and class II loci at four-digit resolution. A later analysis re-analyzed previously published TCR beta repertoires from 660 or so donors and added high-resolution HLA genotyping to study TCR occurrence patterns. Donor age, sex, ethnicity and CMV serostatus were compiled together with the repertoire data. The study combined high-throughput TCR immunosequencing, statistical association of individual TCRs with disease status, and machine learning to predict cytomegalovirus infection status. The study aimed to test whether cataloging public T cell receptors could reveal signatures of past pathogen exposure. To decide whether each TCR beta V gene segment behaved as functional or pseudogenic, an earlier analysis of some 600 of the donors relied on high-throughput TCR beta sequencing. A later genetic analysis used genome-wide SNP genotypes for about 65% of the 666 donors, treating that subset as a discovery cohort. The number of typed donors differed by locus: roughly 629-640 for A, B, C, DRB1 and DQB1; some 540 for DQA1; around 610 for DPA1; and some 450 for DPB1. All discovery cohort repertoires had been generated using a single sequencing platform. Among the approximately 400 genotyped donors, under 90% belonged to the genetic ancestry cluster associated with self-reported Caucasian donors. On average, around 240,000 unique TCR beta nucleotide sequences were sequenced per donor among 398 genotyped donors of the cohort, with roughly 18% of those sequences being non-productive. Because of strong linkage in the cohort, four to six DR-DQ haplotypes were treated as single units for association and clustering.

Including cysteine and phenylalanine, the CDR3 has 15 amino acids. Left in the record is the CDR3 DNA by itself, 45 bases read in frame from the first base. In the germline V gene, CDR1 corresponds to MNHNS and CDR2 to SASEGT. A distance of 20 bases separates the germline ends of V and J, which lose 8 bases and 3 bases respectively. The cohort consisted of approximately 670 healthy bone marrow donors. At the time of sampling, all cohort members were nominally healthy, though unrecorded immune exposures were likely present. The donor tested CMV seropositive and was one of the 289 seropositive cohort members. A peripheral blood sample was provided by each donor, and peripheral blood mononuclear cells were used for TCR beta sequencing. Genomic DNA was extracted from the blood cell samples with the Qiagen DNeasy Blood Extraction Kit. The library was generated by the immunoSEQ multiplex PCR assay. For the multiplex PCR, a mixture combining 60 forward primers for TCR Vbeta segments and 13 reverse primers for TCR Jbeta segments was used. The CDR3 region of rearranged TCR beta genes was amplified from genomic DNA by a multiplex PCR assay. The Illumina HiSeq System was used to sequence the amplified TCR beta libraries as 87-base-pair reads. On the study's bioinformatics: A later analysis tallied about 77 million unique TCR beta chains across the 600 to 700 repertoires, and roughly 11 million of those chains were shared by two or more donors. Raw reads were error-corrected and collapsed into unique sequences with a nearest-neighbor algorithm that merged closely related sequences to remove PCR and sequencing errors. V, D and J gene segments were assigned by aligning CDR3 sequences to IMGT reference sequences. For a sequence to be retained, a match of at least six nucleotides was required to both a V gene segment and a J gene segment. A rearrangement was called productive if the CDR3 had no stop codons and remained in frame with V and J, and every other rearrangement was called non-productive. Following IMGT convention, CDR3 was defined as the stretch from the second conserved V-encoded cysteine up to the conserved J-encoded phenylalanine. The earlier analysis of about 590 of the donors excluded sequences that lacked an unambiguous match to a single V gene segment. An earlier analysis of fewer than 650 of the donors classified V segments as functional when productive rearrangements were above 56.7% and as segregating when the standard deviation between donors was above 5%. To diagnose cytomegalovirus status from the catalog of TCR beta chain sequences, a statistical classification framework was built. V and J gene assignment, in a later analysis, came from comparing TCR nucleotide sequences with IMGT/GENE-DB human TR gene sequences. In a later analysis, CDR3 sequences and most-parsimonious VDJ recombination scenarios were assigned using the TCRdist pipeline. In a later analysis, each TCR beta chain was defined by its CDR3 amino acid sequence together with its V-gene family, and reads lacking a unique V-gene family were excluded. A later analysis removed 600 or so highly shared, low-generation-probability nucleotide sequences to deal with suspected cross-contamination and a sequencing artifact. For each public chain, a later analysis derived a clonal expansion index from normalized ranks of inferred template counts within each repertoire. In a later analysis, generation probabilities were computed using a VDJ recombination model fitted to out-of-frame rearrangements, and the results were checked against IGoR. In a later analysis, hypergeometric tests were used to score TCR-TCR, TCR-HLA and TCR-CMV co-occurrence, with a repertoire-size bias correction applied to TCR pairs. False discovery rates were estimated in a later analysis by permuting HLA or CMV assignments 20 times. In a later analysis, co-occurring TCRs were grouped using DBSCAN, with TCRdist sequence similarity added in when clustering inside HLA-allele-positive subsets. Co-occurrence clustering excluded repertoires with fewer than 30,000 or more than 120,000 public chains, plus five with anomalous nucleotide sharing. Sourced from immuneACCESS, this table was stored by TCRdb with only in-frame sequences that have V and J called. A share of the clones is absent; for the studies checked, an unresolved V gene accounts for under half, and the remainder has no known explanation. The V and J calls and clone size come from that table; D and trimming were worked out from the DNA. The record for this sample contains 50,000 or so clones. The ten largest clones add up to approximately 13% of the sample.

Study-wide conclusions, independent of this receptor: In vitro tests confirmed that a few of the cytomegalovirus-associated TCR beta chains recognize cytomegalovirus antigens. The study listed 150 to 200 TCR beta chains as associated with cytomegalovirus. HLA typing was unavailable for some donors at each locus, so association tests used only the typed subset. The authors suggested that the approach could potentially be extended to other disease states and immunological phenotypes. In an earlier analysis of some 540 of the donors, most TCR beta V segments appeared in productive rearrangements about 87% or about 30% of the time, broadly matching IMGT annotations. Most TCR sequences were observed very rarely across donors, whereas some public TCRs were present in many individuals. A later genetic analysis associated a missense DCLRE1C variant with V-gene and J-gene trimming of TCR beta chains, and an independent cohort replicated the association. Linkage disequilibrium might explain the correlated functional status among segregating V segments, but an unknown experimental factor could not be ruled out. Some IMGT-functional V segments, including TRBV6-2 and TRBV6-3, could not be distinguished by the 87-base-pair reads and were therefore excluded. This cohort had only TCR beta chains sequenced, and the lack of alpha or paired-chain data limited which features could be detected. A later analysis reported that several top co-occurrence clusters appeared linked to parvovirus B19, influenza, CMV and Epstein-Barr virus. According to a later analysis, most CMV-associated TCR beta chains appeared to be HLA-restricted, and the HLA associations seemed to be driven largely by CMV exposure. In a later genetic analysis, fewer N-insertions in productive TCRs were reported among donors in an Asian-associated ancestry cluster than the roughly 700-donor mean. Presence/absence analyses assumed roughly uniform sequencing depth across donors, an assumption that may not hold. Assigning TCR associations to individual alleles was difficult when HLA alleles, especially DR and DQ, strongly co-occurred. The earlier analysis of 450 to 700 of the donors excluded 15 to 20 rarely observed V segments, including chromosome 9 orphons, because counts were too low. Cytomegalovirus status was reported to be diagnosed by the classifier with high specificity and sensitivity in both the original and validation cohorts. A further reported finding was that TCR beta sequences accurately predicted the HLA-A and HLA-B alleles for most subjects in the first cohort. A cluster of highly shared sequence variants was judged likely to represent a technical artifact of the sequencing pipeline. A later analysis found that TCR association rates varied across HLA loci, with DRB1 alleles showing the most associated TCRs and HLA-C alleles the fewest. CMV serostatus was the only immune exposure information available for the cohort. At a false discovery rate of 0.05, a later analysis linked around 17,000 TCR beta sequences to specific HLA alleles. In a later analysis, HLA-associated TCR beta chains were found to be more clonally expanded and to have lower generation probabilities than equally common non-associated chains.

Turning to this clone: What antigen it recognizes has not been identified.

The TCR was taken from a woman aged 60-75 years in good health and CMV-seropositive. The sequence is built from TRBV6-1 and TRBJ2-7; a weak D assignment points to TRBD2 (6 bases agree). Sequencing input: PBMCs. Read as DNA, the sequence is TGTGCCAGCTGCCTCGGAGGGGCTGGTGACTACGAGCAGTACTTC. This is translated as CASCLGGAGDYEQYF.